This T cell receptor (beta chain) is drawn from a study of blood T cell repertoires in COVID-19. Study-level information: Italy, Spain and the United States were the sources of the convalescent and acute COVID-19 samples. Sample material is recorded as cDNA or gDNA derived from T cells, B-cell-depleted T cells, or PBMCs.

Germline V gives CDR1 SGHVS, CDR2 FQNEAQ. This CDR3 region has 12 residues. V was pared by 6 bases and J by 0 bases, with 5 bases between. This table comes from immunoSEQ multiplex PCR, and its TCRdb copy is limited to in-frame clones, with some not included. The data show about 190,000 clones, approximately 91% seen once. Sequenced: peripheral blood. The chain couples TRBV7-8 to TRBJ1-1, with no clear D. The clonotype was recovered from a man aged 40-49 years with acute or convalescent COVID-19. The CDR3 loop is CASRSMNTEAFF. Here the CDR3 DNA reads TGTGCCAGCAGATCCATGAACACTGAAGCTTTCTTT.